This TCR beta chain was observed in a study of shared clonotypes between healthy human individuals. Findings of the study overall: Limitation of the genetic and exposure-history diversity represented came from the few donors.

When replicate PCRs were run on unsorted PBMC, they used approximately 300 ng DNA, about 27,000 T cell genomes. Authors' methods: Junction-only sequences without quality scores came from ImmunoSEQ, so filtering differed. TCRdb's table, derived via immunoSEQ multiplex PCR, lists solely in-frame clones and lacks some. V, J and clone size were drawn from that table, and D and trimming were deduced from the DNA. The sample has some 470,000 clones, 75% to 85% seen once. This CDR3 region has 18 residues. Between the trimmed V and J ends, which lost 5 bases and 0 bases, there was a span of 17 bases. Germline-derived CDR1 and CDR2 are SGHTA and FQGNSA. Of note for this clone: What it binds is unknown.

The chain links TRBV7-2 to TRBJ2-6; D might be TRBD1 (6 bases). The TCR originated in a woman in her 40s in good health. Some clones in this sample may be carry-over from other donors' samples. The sample comprised PBMCs. Written as DNA, the CDR3 is TGTGCCAGCAGCCCGACCCGGACAGAAATCTCTGGGGCCAACGTCCTGACTTTC. It encodes CASSPTRTEISGANVLTF.